What follows are 8 T cell receptor beta chains derived from one specimen sequenced in a study of beta chain features in type 1 diabetes. Study-level points and caveats: Shorter TCRB CDR3s, moderately but significantly so, were found in Type 1 diabetes patients in all four CD4+ subsets.

These TCRs' antigens remain unknown. Investigators reverse transcribed all isolated RNA, so they sequenced expressed TCRB transcripts. Assay: immunoSEQ multiplex PCR; the TCRdb copy retains only in-frame clones and omits some. The data contain approximately 250,000 clones, around 24% of them singletons. Material: naive CD4+ T cells from blood. These receptors were obtained from a woman in her twenties or thirties with type 1 diabetes.

CDR3 nucleotides: TGTGCCAGTAGTGTACTAGCGGGAGTTAGACAGACCCAGTACTTC. It is translated as CASSVLAGVRQTQYF. The chain has TRBV19 and TRBJ2-5, with 11 bases identical to TRBD2. The germline gives CDR1 LNHDA, CDR2 SQIVND (reference sequence). The ends lost 5 bases at V and 6 bases at J; junction bases unmatched: 8. The CDR3 sequence is 15 residues long.

The V call is TRBV30, the J call TRBJ2-7; D is unresolved. V lost 4 bases to trimming and J lost 6 bases, with 16 bases between them. Germline V gives CDR1 GTSNPN, CDR2 SVGIG (reference sequence). The CDR3 is 13 residues long. CDR3 nucleotide sequence: TGTGCCTGGACCCATCACGGTGTATCCGAGCAGTACTTC. This codes for CAWTHHGVSEQYF.

This clone was seen a few times. The V and J genes are TRBV4-1 and TRBJ2-7, with a possible D match to TRBD1 (5 bases). Germline V gene sequence: CDR1 MGHRA, CDR2 YSYEKL. Trimming stripped 1 base from V and 5 bases from J, with 18 bases between. The CDR3 totals 16 residues. The CDR3 DNA reads as TGCGCCAGCAGCCAAGCCCTGGGCAGGGTCGGCGACGAGCAGTACTTC. This translates into CASSQALGRVGDEQYF.

The rearrangement links TRBV7-8 to TRBJ2-2, with 9 bases that match TRBD2. Trimming took 7 bases from V and 5 from J; bases not matched to a gene: 8. CDR1 is SGHVS and CDR2 is FQNEAQ in the germline V gene. The CDR3 extends over 15 amino acids. The CDR3 region has the DNA TGTGCCAGCACCTTCCCTAGCGGGAATACCGGGGAGCTGTTTTTT. Amino acid sequence: CASTFPSGNTGELFF.

This clone has a handful of counts. The identical CDR3 is also encoded by other nucleotide sequences in the sample. The gene calls are TRBV5-1 and TRBJ2-3, with 11 positions matching TRBD2. The ends lost 2 bases at V and 1 base at J; junction bases unmatched: 0. The CDR3 loop spans 15 amino acids. Germline-derived CDR1 and CDR2 are SGHRS and YFSETQ. The CDR3, as DNA: TGCGCCAGCAGCTTACTAGCGGGGGGCACAGATACGCAGTATTTT. This codes for CASSLLAGGTDTQYF.

This clone came up a few times. The chain has TRBV7-3 and TRBJ2-1; the match to TRBD2 covers 7 bases. In germline, CDR1 is SGHTA, CDR2 FQGTGA. The CDR3 sequence is 15 residues long. Trimming removed 5 bases from V and 0 bases from J; junction bases left unmatched: 4. Written as DNA, the CDR3 is TGTGCCAGCAGCCCCGTAGCGGGCTCCTACAATGAGCAGTTCTTC. Encoded protein: CASSPVAGSYNEQFF.

The chain carries TRBV15 and TRBJ2-7; 8 nucleotides line up with TRBD1. There are 14 residues in the CDR3. Germline trimming cut 6 bases from V and 6 bases from J; bases unmatched to any gene: 10. The germline gives CDR1 LNHNV, CDR2 YYDKDF (reference sequence). Here the CDR3 reads CATRWGPQGGEQYF. CDR3 in DNA: TGTGCCACCAGGTGGGGGCCACAGGGGGGCGAGCAGTACTTC.

The chain combines TRBV7-3 with TRBJ2-7; a possible D gene is TRBD1 (6 bases). Trimming cost V 5 bases and J 0 bases, with 17 bases left between them. CDR1 is SGHTA, CDR2 FQGTGA, per germline. The CDR3 is 16 residues long. CDR3 in DNA: TGTGCCAGCAGCCTTCAAGGGGGACGCAGCTCCTACGAGCAGTACTTC. Its protein product is CASSLQGGRSSYEQYF.